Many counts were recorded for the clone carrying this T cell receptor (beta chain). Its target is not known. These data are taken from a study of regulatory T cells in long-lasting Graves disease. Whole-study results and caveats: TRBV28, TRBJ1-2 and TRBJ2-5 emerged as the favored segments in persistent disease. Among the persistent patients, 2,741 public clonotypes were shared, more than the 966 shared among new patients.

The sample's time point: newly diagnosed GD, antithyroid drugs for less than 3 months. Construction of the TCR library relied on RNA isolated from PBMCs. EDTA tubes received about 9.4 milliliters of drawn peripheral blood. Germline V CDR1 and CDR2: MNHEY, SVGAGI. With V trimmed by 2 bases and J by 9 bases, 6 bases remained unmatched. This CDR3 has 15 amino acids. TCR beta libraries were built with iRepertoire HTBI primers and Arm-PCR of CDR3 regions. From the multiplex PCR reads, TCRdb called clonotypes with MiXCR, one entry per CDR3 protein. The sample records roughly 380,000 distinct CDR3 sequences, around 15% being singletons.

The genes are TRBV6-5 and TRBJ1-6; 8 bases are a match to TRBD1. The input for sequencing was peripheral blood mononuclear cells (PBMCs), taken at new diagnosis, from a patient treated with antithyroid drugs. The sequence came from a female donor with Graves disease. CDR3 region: CASSYRTGSGSPLHF. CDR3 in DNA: TGTGCCAGCAGTTACAGGACAGGGTCAGGTTCACCCCTCCACTTT.